Below, one T cell receptor (beta chain) is given with its context. The antigen is not known. This entry comes from a study of beta chain features in type 1 diabetes. General study results and limits: Researchers report that Type 1 diabetes patients had moderately but significantly shorter TCRB CDR3s across all four CD4+ subsets.

Expressed TCRB transcripts were sequenced because the entire RNA isolate underwent reverse transcription. Profiling relied on immunoSEQ multiplex PCR, and the TCRdb table lists in-frame clones only, not all of them. The sample yields tens of thousands of clones, roughly 70% seen once. CDR3 length: 13 residues. The V end lost 8 bases, the J end lost 2 bases, and 13 bases lay between the germline ends. The germline V gene has CDR1 MNHEY and CDR2 SVGAGI. Sequenced sample: Tregs from blood. This receptor was taken from a woman under 30 with type 1 diabetes. The chain combines TRBV6-5 with TRBJ2-7; D is uncertain. The CDR3 bases are TGTGCCAGCCTTAACGAGCGCACCTACGAGCAGTACTTC. Its translation is CASLNERTYEQYF.